Described below is a single T cell receptor (beta chain) sequence and its context. V gave up 3 bases and J gave up 13 bases, with 16 bases separating them. The CDR3 spans 13 residues. The germline V gene encodes CDR1 MGHDK and CDR2 SYGVNS. Indicated time point: blood at routine non-recurrence follow-up after resection. Whole RNA came from tumor, nontumor lung or frozen PBMC and was sequenced without being sorted. The data derive from a study of spatial heterogeneity in lung cancer. Study context: Samples were obtained from some 72 donors, all untreated early-stage non-small cell lung cancer patients. Sequence detection consistently recorded a greater number of beta-chain than alpha-chain sequences.

A distinct unique molecular identifier was carried by each TCR cDNA molecule. TCRdb called the 5' RACE reads again in MiXCR, with one record for every CDR3 protein. The table shows 40,000 to 50,000 distinct CDR3 sequences, with about 11% occurring only once. The sequence derives from a female donor with early-stage non-small cell lung cancer. Here the sequenced sample was PBMCs, taken at follow-up. This chain connects TRBV25-1 to TRBJ2-4; TRBD1 is a possible D gene (5 bases). CDR3 nucleotide sequence: TGTGCCAGCAGTGATCAATACAGGTCCCCGCAGTACTTC. Its translation: CASSDQYRSPQYF. Filled out from reference TRBV25-1 and TRBJ2-4, the complete variable domain reads EADIYQTPRYLVIGTGKKITLECSQTMGHDKMYWYQQDPGMELHLIHYSYGVNSTEKGDLSSESTVSRIRTEHFPLTLESARPSHTSQYLCASSDQYRSPQYFGAGTRLSVL.